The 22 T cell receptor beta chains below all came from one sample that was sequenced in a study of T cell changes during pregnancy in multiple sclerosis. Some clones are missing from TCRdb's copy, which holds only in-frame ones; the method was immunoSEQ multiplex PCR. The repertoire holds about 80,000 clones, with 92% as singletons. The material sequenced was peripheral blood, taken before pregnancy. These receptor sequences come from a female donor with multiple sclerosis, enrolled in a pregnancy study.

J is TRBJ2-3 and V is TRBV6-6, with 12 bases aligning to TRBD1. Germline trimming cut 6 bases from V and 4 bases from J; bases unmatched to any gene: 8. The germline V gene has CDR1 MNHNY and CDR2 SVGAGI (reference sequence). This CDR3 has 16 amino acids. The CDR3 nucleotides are TGTGCCAGCAGAGTGGATGGGACAGGGGGCGCAGATACGCAGTATTTT. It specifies CASRVDGTGGADTQYF.

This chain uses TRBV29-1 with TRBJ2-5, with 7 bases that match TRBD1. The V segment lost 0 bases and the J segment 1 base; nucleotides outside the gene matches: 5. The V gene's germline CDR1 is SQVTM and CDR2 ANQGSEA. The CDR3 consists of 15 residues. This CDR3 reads CSVEDSWDSQETQYF. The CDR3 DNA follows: TGCAGCGTTGAAGACTCATGGGACAGCCAAGAGACCCAGTACTTC.

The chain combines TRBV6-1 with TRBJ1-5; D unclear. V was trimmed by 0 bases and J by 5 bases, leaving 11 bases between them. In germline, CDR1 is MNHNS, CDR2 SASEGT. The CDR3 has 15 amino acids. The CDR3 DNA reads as TGTGCCAGCAGTGAAGCCGTAGTCGGTTATCAGCCCCAGCATTTT. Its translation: CASSEAVVGYQPQHF.

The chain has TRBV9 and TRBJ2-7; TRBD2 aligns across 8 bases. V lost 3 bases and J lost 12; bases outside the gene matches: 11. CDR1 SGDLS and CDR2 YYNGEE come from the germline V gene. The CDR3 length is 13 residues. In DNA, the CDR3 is TGTGCCAGCAGCGACGCCCGGGGGGGAGTCCTGTACTTC. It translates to CASSDARGGVLYF.

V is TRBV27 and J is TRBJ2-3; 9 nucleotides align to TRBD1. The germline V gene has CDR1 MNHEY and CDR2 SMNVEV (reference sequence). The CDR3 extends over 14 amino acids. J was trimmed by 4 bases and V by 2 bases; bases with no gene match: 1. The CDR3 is CASSLRDRADTQYF. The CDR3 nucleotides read TGTGCCAGCAGTTTAAGGGACAGGGCAGATACGCAGTATTTT.

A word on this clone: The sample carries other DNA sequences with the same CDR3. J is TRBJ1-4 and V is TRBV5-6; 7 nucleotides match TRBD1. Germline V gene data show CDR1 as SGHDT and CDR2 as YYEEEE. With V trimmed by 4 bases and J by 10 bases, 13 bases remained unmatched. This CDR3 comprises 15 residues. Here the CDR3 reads CASSLKDRAFGKLFF. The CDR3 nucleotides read TGTGCCAGCAGCCTTAAAGACAGGGCGTTCGGAAAACTGTTTTTT.

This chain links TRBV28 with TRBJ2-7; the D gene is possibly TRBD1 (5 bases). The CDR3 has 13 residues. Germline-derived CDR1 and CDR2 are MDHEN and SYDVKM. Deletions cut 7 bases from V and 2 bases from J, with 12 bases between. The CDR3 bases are TGTGCCAGCACCTTTGGGGCAGCCTACGAGCAGTACTTC. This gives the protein CASTFGAAYEQYF.

DNA of the CDR3: TGCGCCAGCAGCATGACTAGCGGACTCTACAATGAGCAGTTCTTC. It yields the protein CASSMTSGLYNEQFF. V usage is TRBV5-1 and J usage is TRBJ2-1, with TRBD2 identical over 9 bases. Trimming removed 4 bases from V and 3 bases from J; junction bases left unmatched: 5. This CDR3 comprises 15 residues. Per germline, CDR1 SGHRS and CDR2 YFSETQ.

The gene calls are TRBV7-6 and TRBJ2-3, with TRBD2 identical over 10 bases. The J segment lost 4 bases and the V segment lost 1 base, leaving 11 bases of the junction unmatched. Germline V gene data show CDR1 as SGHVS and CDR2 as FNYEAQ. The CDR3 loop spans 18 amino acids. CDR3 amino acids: CASSLGPVAGGGSDTQYF. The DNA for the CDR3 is TGTGCCAGCAGCTTAGGACCAGTAGCGGGAGGAGGGTCAGATACGCAGTATTTT.

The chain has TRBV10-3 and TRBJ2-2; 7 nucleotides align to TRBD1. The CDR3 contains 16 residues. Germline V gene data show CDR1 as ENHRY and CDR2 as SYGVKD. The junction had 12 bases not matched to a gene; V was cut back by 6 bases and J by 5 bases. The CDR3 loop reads CAISLINRGKTGELFF. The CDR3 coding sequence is TGTGCCATCAGCCTTATAAACAGGGGAAAAACCGGGGAGCTGTTTTTT.

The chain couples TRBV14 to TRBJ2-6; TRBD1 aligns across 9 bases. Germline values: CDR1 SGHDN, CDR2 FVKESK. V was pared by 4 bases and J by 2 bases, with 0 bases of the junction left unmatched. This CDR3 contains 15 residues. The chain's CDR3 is CASSRQGAGANVLTF. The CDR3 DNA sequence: TGTGCCAGCAGCCGACAGGGGGCTGGGGCCAACGTCCTGACTTTC.

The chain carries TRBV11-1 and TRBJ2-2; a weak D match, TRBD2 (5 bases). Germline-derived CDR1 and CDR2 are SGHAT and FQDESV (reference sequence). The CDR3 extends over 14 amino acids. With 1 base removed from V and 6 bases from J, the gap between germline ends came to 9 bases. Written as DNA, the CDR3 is TGTGCCAGCAGCTTAGTGGGAGTGGCCGGGGAGCTGTTTTTT. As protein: CASSLVGVAGELFF.

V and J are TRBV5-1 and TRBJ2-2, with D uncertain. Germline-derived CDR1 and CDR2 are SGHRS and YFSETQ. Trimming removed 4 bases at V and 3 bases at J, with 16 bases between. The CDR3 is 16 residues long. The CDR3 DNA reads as TGCGCCAGCAGCCGAGAGTCGAGGCCCCACACCGGGGAGCTGTTTTTT. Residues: CASSRESRPHTGELFF.

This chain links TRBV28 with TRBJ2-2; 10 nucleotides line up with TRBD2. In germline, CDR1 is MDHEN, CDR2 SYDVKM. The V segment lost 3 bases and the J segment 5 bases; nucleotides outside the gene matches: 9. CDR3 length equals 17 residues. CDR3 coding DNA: TGTGCCAGCAGTTTTTTGTCTAGCGGGAGTTTTACCGGGGAGCTGTTTTTT. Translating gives CASSFLSSGSFTGELFF.

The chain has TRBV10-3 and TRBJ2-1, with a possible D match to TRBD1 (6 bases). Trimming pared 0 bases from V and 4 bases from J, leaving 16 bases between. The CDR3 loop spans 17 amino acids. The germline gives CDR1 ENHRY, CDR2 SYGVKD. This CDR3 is CAISESPPDRAYNEQFF. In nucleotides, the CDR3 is TGTGCCATCAGTGAGTCTCCCCCGGACAGAGCATACAATGAGCAGTTCTTC.

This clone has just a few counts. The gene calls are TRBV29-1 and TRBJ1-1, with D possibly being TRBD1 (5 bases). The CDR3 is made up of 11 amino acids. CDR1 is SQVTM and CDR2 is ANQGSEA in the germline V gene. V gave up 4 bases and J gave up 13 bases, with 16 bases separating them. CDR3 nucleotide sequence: TGCAGCGTTGCTCAGGGTAAGAGTGATTTCTTT. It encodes CSVAQGKSDFF.

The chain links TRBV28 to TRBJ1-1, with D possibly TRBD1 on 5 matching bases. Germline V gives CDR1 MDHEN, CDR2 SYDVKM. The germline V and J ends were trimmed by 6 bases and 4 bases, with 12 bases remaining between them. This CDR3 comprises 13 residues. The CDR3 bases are TGTGCCAGCAGCGGGGGATGGAGCACTGAAGCTTTCTTT. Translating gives CASSGGWSTEAFF.

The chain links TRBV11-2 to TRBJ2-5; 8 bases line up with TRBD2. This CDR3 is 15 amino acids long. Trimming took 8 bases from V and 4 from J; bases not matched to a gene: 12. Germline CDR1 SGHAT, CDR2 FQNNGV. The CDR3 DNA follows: TGTGCCAGCGGAATTGGGACGCTAGCGGGAGAGACCCAGTACTTC. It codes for CASGIGTLAGETQYF.

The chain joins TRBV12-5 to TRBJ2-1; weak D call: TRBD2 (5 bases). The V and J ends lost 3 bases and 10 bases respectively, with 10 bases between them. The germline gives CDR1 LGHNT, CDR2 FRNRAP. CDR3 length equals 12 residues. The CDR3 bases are TGTGCTAGTGGTTTCGGGGAAGCCGAGCAGTTCTTC. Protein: CASGFGEAEQFF.

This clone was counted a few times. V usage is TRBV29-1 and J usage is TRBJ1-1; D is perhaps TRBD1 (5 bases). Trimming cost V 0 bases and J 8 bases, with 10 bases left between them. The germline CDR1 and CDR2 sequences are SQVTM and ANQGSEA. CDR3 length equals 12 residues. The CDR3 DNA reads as TGCAGCGTTGAAGATCGGACACACGAAGCTTTCTTT. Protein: CSVEDRTHEAFF.

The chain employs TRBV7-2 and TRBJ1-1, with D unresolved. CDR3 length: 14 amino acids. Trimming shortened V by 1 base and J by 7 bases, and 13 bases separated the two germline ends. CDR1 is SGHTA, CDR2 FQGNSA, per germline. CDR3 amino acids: CASSLETHRGEAFF. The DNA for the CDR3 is TGTGCCAGCAGCTTAGAGACCCACCGGGGTGAAGCTTTCTTT.

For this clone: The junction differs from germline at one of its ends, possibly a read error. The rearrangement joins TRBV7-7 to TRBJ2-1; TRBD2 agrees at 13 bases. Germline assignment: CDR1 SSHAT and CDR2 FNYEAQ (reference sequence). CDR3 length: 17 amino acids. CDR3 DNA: TGTGCTAGCAGCTTAGGACCGGGACTAGCGGGAAGGGATGAGCAGTTCTTC. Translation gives CASSLGPGLAGRDEQFF. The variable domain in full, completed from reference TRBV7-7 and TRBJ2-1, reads GAGVSQSPRYKVTKRGQDVTLRCDPISSHATLYWYQQALGQGPEFLTYFNYEAQPDKSGLPSDRFSAERPEGSISTLTIQRTEQRDSAMYRCASSLGPGLAGRDEQFFGPGTRLTVL.